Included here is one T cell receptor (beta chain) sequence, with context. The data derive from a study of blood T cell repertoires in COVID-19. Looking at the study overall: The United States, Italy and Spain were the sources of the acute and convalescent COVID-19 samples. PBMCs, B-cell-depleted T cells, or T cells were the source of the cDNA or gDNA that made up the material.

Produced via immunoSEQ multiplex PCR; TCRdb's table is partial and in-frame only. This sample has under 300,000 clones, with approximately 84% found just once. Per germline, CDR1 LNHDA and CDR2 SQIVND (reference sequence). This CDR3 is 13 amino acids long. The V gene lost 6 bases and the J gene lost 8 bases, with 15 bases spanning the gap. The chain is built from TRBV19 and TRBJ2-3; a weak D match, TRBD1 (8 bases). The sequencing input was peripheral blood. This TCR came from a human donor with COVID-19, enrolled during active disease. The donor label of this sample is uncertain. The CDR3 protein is CASRPTGGGTQYF. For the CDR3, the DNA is TGTGCCAGTAGGCCCACAGGGGGGGGTACGCAGTATTTT.